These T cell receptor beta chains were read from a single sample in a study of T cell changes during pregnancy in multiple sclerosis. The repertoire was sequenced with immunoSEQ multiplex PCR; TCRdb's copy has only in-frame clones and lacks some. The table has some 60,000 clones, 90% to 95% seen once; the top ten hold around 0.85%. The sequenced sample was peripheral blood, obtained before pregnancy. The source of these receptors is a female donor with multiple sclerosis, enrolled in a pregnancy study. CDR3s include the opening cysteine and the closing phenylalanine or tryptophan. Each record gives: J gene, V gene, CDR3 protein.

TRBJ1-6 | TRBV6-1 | CASMTGTNSPLHF
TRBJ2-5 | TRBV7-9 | CASSFRLGEKETQYF
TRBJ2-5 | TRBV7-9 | CASSLVAADKETQYF
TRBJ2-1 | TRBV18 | CASSPGLGRNEQFF
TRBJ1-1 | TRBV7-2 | CASSLGGLKNTEAFF
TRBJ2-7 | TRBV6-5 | CASSPSGGAYGEQYF
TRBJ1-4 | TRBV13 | CASEIQGARRKLFF
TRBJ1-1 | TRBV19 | CASSPQGTEAFF
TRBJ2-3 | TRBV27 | CASRWTALRTDTQYF
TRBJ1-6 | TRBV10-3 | CAISGTWTGTDSPLHF
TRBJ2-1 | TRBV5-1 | CASSLEQTGSYNEQFF